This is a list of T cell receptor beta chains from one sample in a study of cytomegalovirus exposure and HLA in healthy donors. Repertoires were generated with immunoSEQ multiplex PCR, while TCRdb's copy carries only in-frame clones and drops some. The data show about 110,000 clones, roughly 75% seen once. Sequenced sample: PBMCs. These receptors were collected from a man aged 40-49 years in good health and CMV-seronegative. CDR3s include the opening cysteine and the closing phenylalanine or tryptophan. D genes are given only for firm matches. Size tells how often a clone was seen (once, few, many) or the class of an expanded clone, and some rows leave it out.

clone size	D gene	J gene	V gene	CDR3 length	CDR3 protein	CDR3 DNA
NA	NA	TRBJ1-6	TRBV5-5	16	CASSRWDQGPTSPLHF	TGTGCCAGCAGCCGATGGGACCAGGGGCCCACTTCACCCCTCCACTTT
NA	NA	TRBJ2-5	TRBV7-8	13	CASSPEEEVTQYF	TGTGCCAGCAGCCCAGAAGAGGAGGTGACCCAGTACTTC
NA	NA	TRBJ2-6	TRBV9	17	CASSVGRGTGGANVLTF	TGTGCCAGCAGCGTAGGTCGGGGGACGGGAGGGGCCAACGTCCTGACTTTC
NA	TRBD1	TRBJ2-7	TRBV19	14	CASSTRDRVYEQYF	TGTGCCAGTAGTACCCGGGACAGGGTCTACGAGCAGTACTTC
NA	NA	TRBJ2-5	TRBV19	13	CASNGGRQETQYF	TGTGCCAGTAACGGAGGAAGGCAAGAGACCCAGTACTTC
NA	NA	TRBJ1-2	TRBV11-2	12	CASSLEGDGYTF	TGTGCCAGCAGCTTAGAAGGGGATGGCTACACCTTC
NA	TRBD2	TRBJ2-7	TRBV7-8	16	CASSGRLAGASYEQYF	TGTGCCAGCAGCGGAAGACTAGCGGGGGCATCCTACGAGCAGTACTTC
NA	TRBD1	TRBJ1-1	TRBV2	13	CASRREGATEAFF	TGTGCCAGCAGACGGGAGGGGGCGACTGAAGCTTTCTTT
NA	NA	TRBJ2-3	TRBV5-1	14	CASSLERSTDTQYF	TGCGCCAGCAGCTTGGAGCGGAGCACAGATACGCAGTATTTT
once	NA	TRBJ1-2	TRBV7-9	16	CASSPGGLGPYYGYTF	TGTGCCAGCAGCCCGGGAGGGCTGGGCCCCTACTATGGCTACACCTTC
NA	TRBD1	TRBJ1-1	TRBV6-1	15	CASNPRTGANTEAFF	TGTGCCAGCAACCCCCGCACAGGGGCGAACACTGAAGCTTTCTTT
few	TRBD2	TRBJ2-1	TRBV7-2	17	CASSLPGGLAGSNEQFF	TGTGCCAGCAGCTTACCGGGGGGGCTAGCGGGGTCCAATGAGCAGTTCTTC
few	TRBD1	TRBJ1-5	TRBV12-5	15	CASVRQGSSNQPQHF	TGTGCTAGTGTCCGACAGGGTTCAAGCAATCAGCCCCAGCATTTT
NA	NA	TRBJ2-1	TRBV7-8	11	CASSLGAHQFF	TGTGCCAGCAGCTTAGGGGCTCATCAGTTCTTC
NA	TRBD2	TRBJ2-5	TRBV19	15	CASSILAGNQETQYF	TGTGCCAGTAGTATACTAGCGGGAAACCAGGAGACCCAGTACTTC
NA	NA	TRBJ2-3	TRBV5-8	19	CASSLVGGPYGGSTDTQYF	TGTGCCAGCAGCTTGGTGGGGGGGCCGTACGGAGGTAGCACAGATACGCAGTATTTT
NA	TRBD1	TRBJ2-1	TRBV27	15	CASSFGQGRDNEQFF	TGTGCCAGCAGTTTTGGACAGGGAAGAGACAATGAGCAGTTCTTC
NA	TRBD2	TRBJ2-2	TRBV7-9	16	CASSLRLAGQTGELFF	TGTGCCAGCAGCCTGCGACTAGCGGGGCAGACCGGGGAGCTGTTTTTT
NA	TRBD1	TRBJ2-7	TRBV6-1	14	CASAPGQVTYEQYF	TGTGCCAGCGCCCCGGGACAGGTGACCTACGAGCAGTACTTC
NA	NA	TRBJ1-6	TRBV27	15	CASRTASSYNSPLHF	TGTGCCAGCAGGACAGCAAGCTCCTATAATTCACCCCTCCACTTT
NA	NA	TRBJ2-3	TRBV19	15	CASRVRRGRTDTQYF	TGTGCCAGTAGGGTGCGAAGGGGTCGCACAGATACGCAGTATTTT
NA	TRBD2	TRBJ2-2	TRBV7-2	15	CASSSGTPMPGELFF	TGTGCCAGCAGCAGCGGGACGCCAATGCCTGGGGAGCTGTTTTTT
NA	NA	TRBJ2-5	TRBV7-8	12	CASSRGGETQYF	TGTGCCAGCAGCAGGGGGGGGGAGACCCAGTACTTC
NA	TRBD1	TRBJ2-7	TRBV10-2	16	CASRSPAGGRDYEQYF	TGCGCCAGCAGGAGCCCCGCAGGGGGTAGGGACTACGAGCAGTACTTC
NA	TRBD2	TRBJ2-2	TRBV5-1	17	CASSLRSSGGRTGELFF	TGCGCCAGCAGCTTGCGGAGTAGCGGGGGGAGAACCGGGGAGCTGTTTTTT
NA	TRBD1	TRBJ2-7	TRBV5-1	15	CASSHDRGPTYEQYF	TGCGCCAGCAGCCACGACAGGGGCCCTACCTACGAGCAGTACTTC
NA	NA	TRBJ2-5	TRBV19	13	CASSQGHQETQYF	TGTGCCAGTAGCCAGGGGCACCAAGAGACCCAGTACTTC
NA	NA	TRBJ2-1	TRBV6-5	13	CASSYSRGGEQFF	TGTGCCAGCAGTTACTCAAGAGGAGGTGAGCAGTTCTTC
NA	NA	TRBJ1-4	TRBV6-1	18	CASSESFIVQWTNEKLFF	TGTGCCAGCAGTGAAAGCTTTATAGTACAGTGGACTAATGAAAAACTGTTTTTT
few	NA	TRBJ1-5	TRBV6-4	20	CASSDGRIFLAWDTSRSQHF	TGTGCCAGCAGTGACGGACGGATTTTTTTGGCGTGGGACACGTCTCGCTCCCAGCATTTT
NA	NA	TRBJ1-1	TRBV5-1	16	CASSLVPSGQNTEAFF	TGCGCCAGCAGCTTGGTGCCTAGTGGACAGAACACTGAAGCTTTCTTT
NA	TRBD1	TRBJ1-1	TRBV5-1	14	CASSLAQGVTEAFF	TGCGCCAGCTCCTTGGCCCAGGGGGTCACTGAAGCTTTCTTT
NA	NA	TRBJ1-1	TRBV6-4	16	CASRILQGKRDTEAFF	TGTGCCAGCAGAATTCTACAGGGAAAGCGTGACACTGAAGCTTTCTTT
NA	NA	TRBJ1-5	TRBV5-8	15	CASSFTLTGNQPQHF	TGTGCCAGCAGCTTTACACTTACAGGGAATCAGCCCCAGCATTTT
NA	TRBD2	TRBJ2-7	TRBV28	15	CASSSLAGGADEQYF	TGTGCCAGCAGTTCCTTAGCGGGGGGGGCGGACGAGCAGTACTTC
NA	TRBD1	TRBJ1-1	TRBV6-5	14	CASSLDRARTEAFF	TGTGCCAGCAGCCTGGACAGGGCTCGAACTGAAGCTTTCTTT
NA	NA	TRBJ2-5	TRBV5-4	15	CASSLGGLNQETQYF	TGTGCCAGCAGCTTGGGTGGCCTGAACCAAGAGACCCAGTACTTC
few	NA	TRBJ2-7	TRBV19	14	CASSISGSSYEQYF	TGTGCCAGTAGTATAAGTGGGAGCTCCTACGAGCAGTACTTC
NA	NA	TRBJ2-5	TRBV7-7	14	CASSSTGVRETQYF	TGTGCCAGCAGTTCCACCGGGGTGCGAGAGACCCAGTACTTC
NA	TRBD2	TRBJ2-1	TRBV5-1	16	CASSLVLAGEYNEQFF	TGCGCCAGCAGCTTGGTACTAGCGGGGGAGTACAATGAGCAGTTCTTC
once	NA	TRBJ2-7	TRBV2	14	CASSERRRRYEQYF	TGTGCCAGCAGTGAACGACGTCGGCGGTACGAGCAGTACTTC
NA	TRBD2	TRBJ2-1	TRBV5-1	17	CASMILGGESSYNEQFF	TGCGCCAGCATGATATTGGGAGGGGAAAGCTCCTACAATGAGCAGTTCTTC
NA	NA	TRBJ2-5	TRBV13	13	CASSLSSGETQYF	TGTGCCAGCAGCTTATCGTCGGGGGAGACCCAGTACTTC
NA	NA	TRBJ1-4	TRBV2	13	CASSDSGGEKLFF	TGTGCCAGCAGTGATTCTGGAGGTGAAAAACTGTTTTTT
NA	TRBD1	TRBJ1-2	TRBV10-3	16	CAISESLGQGAEGYTF	TGTGCCATCAGTGAGTCCCTGGGACAGGGGGCTGAGGGCTACACCTTC